A single sample is the source of the 6 T cell receptor beta chains below, sequenced in a study of graft-versus-host responses after intestinal transplantation. The table came from immunoSEQ multiplex PCR; TCRdb's copy has only in-frame clones and leaves some out. The sample contains tens of thousands of clones, 80% to 90% of which appear only once. The material sequenced was PBMCs, taken 26 days after transplant. The receptors shown here come from a human patient who received an intestinal transplant, so some T cells may come from the graft donor.

The CDR3 DNA sequence: TGTGCCAGCAGTTTACAGGGGGTCTACAATGAGCAGTTCTTC. Its translation is CASSLQGVYNEQFF. The chain recombines TRBV27 with TRBJ2-1; 7 bases match TRBD1. V trimming: 2 bases; J trimming: 3 bases; junction bases outside the gene matches: 1. This CDR3 is 14 amino acids long. CDR1 is MNHEY, CDR2 SMNVEV, per germline (reference sequence).

The count of this clone is one. V usage is TRBV6-5 and J usage is TRBJ2-1; D is possibly TRBD1 (5 bases). CDR1 and CDR2 from the germline V gene are MNHEY and SVGAGI. Deletions cut 0 bases from V and 8 bases from J, with 8 bases between. The CDR3 extends over 13 amino acids. CDR3 sequence: CASSYSLGDEQFF. The DNA of the CDR3 is TGTGCCAGCAGTTACTCGTTAGGGGATGAGCAGTTCTTC.

The chain couples TRBV19 to TRBJ1-1; D is ambiguous. The CDR3 has 13 residues. Trimming took off 1 base at V and 4 bases at J, with 7 bases between the two ends. Germline CDR1 is LNHDA and CDR2 is SQIVND (reference sequence). CDR3: CASSIGSGTEAFF. Here the CDR3 DNA reads TGTGCCAGTAGTATAGGTTCGGGCACTGAAGCTTTCTTT. Full variable domain (remainder filled in from reference TRBV19 and TRBJ1-1): DGGITQSPKYLFRKEGQNVTLSCEQNLNHDAMYWYRQDPGQGLRLIYYSQIVNDFQKGDIAEGYSVSREKKESFPLTVTSAQKNPTAFYLCASSIGSGTEAFFGQGTRLTVV.

J is TRBJ2-7 and V is TRBV27; the D gene is possibly TRBD2 (6 bases). The V and J ends lost 8 bases and 7 bases respectively, with 24 bases between them. The CDR3 is 15 amino acids. CDR1 is MNHEY, CDR2 SMNVEV, per germline (reference sequence). Here the CDR3 DNA reads TGTGCCAGCTGTCCTGGCGGGGAGGCCATAAGGGAGCAGTACTTC. Translating it yields CASCPGGEAIREQYF.

The gene calls are TRBV7-2 and TRBJ2-7; D not certain. Trimming removed 1 base from V and 4 bases from J, with 11 bases in between. Germline V CDR1 and CDR2: SGHTA, FQGNSA. The CDR3 extends over 14 amino acids. The CDR3 DNA is TGTGCCAGCAGCTTAGGCCCAGGCTCTTACGAGCAGTACGTC. This encodes CASSLGPGSYEQYV.

V is TRBV6-5 and J is TRBJ1-3; D unresolved. The CDR3 loop spans 13 amino acids. V gave up 7 bases and J gave up 3 bases, with 10 bases separating them. The V gene's germline CDR1 is MNHEY and CDR2 SVGAGI. The CDR3 is CASTSTGGNTIYF. CDR3 nucleotides: TGTGCCAGCACCTCCACGGGTGGAAACACCATATATTTT.